This TCR beta chain was identified in a study of OX40 agonist ivuxolimab in advanced cancers. Study in general: Cohort: around 86% men, mean age 60, aged roughly 23 to 90.

The CDR3 is 15 residues long. J lost 0 bases, V lost 2 bases, and 0 bases had no gene match. The V gene's germline CDR1 is MNHNS and CDR2 SASEGT. Autoimmune disease history or systemic immunosuppression barred patients. The study sampled blood at baseline, cycle 4 day 1, and cycle 7 day 1. Assay used: immunoSEQ multiplex PCR; TCRdb lists only in-frame clones, some missing. Among approximately 13,000 clones, 80% were seen once, and the ten largest hold less than 20%. The receptor's source is an adult with an advanced solid tumor such as melanoma, head and neck, liver or kidney cancer. The rearrangement joins TRBV6-1 to TRBJ2-1, with 8 bases identical to TRBD2. The sequencing here drew on CD4+ or CD8+ T cells sorted from blood, taken in a trial of the OX40 agonist ivuxolimab. Here the CDR3 DNA reads TGTGCCAGCAGTGAACTAGCGGGCTCCTACAATGAGCAGTTCTTC. Translated, it gives CASSELAGSYNEQFF.